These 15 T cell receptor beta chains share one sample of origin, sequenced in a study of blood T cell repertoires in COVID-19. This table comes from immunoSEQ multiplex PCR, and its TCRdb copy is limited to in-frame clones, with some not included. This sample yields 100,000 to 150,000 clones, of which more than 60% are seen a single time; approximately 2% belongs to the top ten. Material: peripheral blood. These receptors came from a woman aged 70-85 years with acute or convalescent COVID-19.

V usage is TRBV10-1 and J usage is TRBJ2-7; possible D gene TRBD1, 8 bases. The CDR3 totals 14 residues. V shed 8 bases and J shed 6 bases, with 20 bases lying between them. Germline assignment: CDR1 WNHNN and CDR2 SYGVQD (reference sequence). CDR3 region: CASSGGQGGVEQYF. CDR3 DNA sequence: TGCGCCAGCTCAGGCGGACAGGGAGGGGTCGAGCAGTACTTC.

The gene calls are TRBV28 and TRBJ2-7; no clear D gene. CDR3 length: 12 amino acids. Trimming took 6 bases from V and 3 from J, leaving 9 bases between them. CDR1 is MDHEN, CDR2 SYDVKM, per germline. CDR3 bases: TGTGCCAGCAGCCCATCCTACTACGAGCAGTACTTC. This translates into CASSPSYYEQYF.

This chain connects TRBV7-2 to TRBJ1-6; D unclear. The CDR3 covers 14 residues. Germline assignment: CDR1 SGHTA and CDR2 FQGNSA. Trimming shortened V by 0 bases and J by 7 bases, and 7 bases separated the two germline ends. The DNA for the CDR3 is TGTGCCAGCAGCTTAGCCACAGCCAATTCACCCCTCCACTTT. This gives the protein CASSLATANSPLHF. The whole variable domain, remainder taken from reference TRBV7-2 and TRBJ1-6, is GAGVSQSPSNKVTEKGKDVELRCDPISGHTALYWYRQSLGQGLEFLIYFQGNSAPDKSGLPSDRFSAERTGGSVSTLTIQRTQQEDSAVYLCASSLATANSPLHFGNGTRLTVT.

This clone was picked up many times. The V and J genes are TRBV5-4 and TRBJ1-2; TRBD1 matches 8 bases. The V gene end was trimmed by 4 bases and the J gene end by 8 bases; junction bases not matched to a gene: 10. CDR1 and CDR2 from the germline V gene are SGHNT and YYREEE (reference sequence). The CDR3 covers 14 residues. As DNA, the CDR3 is TGTGCCAGCAGCCTTCTCGACAGGGGTCGAGGCTACACCTTC. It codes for CASSLLDRGRGYTF.

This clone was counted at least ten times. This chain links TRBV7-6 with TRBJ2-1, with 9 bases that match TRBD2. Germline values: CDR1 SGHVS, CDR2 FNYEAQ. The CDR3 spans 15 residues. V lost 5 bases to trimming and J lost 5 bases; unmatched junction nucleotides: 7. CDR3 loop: CASSPRAGGNNEQFF. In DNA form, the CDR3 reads TGTGCCAGCAGCCCCCGTGCGGGGGGGAACAATGAGCAGTTCTTC.

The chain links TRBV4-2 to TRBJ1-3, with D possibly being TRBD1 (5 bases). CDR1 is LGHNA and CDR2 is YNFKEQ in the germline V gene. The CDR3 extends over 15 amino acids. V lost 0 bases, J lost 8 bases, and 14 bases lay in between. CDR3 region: CASSQDKAGQDTIYF. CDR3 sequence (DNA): TGTGCCAGCAGCCAAGATAAGGCAGGGCAGGACACCATATATTTT.

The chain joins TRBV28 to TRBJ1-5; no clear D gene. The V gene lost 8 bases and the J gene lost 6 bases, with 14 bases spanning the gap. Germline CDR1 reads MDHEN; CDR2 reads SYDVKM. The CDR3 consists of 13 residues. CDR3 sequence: CASRSGRIQPQHF. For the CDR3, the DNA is TGTGCCAGCCGGTCGGGGAGGATTCAGCCCCAGCATTTT.

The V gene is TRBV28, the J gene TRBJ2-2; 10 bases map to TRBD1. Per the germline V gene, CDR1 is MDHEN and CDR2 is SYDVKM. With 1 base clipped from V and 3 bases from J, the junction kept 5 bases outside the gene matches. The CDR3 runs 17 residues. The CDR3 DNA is TGTGCCAGCAGTTTATCTGGGACAGGGGTCGACACCGGGGAGCTGTTTTTT. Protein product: CASSLSGTGVDTGELFF.

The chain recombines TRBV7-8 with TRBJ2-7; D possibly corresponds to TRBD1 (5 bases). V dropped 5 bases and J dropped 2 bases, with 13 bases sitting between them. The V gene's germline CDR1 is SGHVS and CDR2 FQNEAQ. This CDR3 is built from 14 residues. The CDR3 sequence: CASSARDSPYEQYF. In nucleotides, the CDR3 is TGTGCCAGCAGCGCCAGAGACAGCCCCTACGAGCAGTACTTC.

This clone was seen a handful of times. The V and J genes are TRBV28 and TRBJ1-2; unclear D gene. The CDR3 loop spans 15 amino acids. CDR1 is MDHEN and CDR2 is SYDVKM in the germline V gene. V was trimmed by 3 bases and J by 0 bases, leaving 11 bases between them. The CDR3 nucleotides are TGTGCCAGCAGTTTGGTTGACTCCGCTAACTATGGCTACACCTTC. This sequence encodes CASSLVDSANYGYTF.

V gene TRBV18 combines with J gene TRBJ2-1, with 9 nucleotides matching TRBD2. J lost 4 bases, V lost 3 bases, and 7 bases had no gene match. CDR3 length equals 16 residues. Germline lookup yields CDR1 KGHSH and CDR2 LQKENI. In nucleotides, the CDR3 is TGTGCCAGCTCACCGGAGCGGGAGGCCTATTACAATGAGCAGTTCTTC. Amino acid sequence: CASSPEREAYYNEQFF.

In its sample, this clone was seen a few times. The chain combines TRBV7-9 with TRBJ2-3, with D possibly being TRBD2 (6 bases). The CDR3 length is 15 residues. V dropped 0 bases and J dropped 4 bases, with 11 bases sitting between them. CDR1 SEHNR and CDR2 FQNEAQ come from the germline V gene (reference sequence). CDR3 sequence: CASSLAAGLADTQYF. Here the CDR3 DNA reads TGTGCCAGCAGCTTAGCTGCGGGGCTCGCAGATACGCAGTATTTT.

The DNA for the CDR3 is TGTGCCAGCAGCTCGATACCAGTTTTGACGGGCACCGGGGAGCTGTTTTTT. Its protein is CASSSIPVLTGTGELFF. The gene calls are TRBV9 and TRBJ2-2, with D uncertain. The CDR3 extends over 17 amino acids. V shed 4 bases and J shed 4 bases, with 20 bases lying between them. Germline CDR1 SGDLS, CDR2 YYNGEE.

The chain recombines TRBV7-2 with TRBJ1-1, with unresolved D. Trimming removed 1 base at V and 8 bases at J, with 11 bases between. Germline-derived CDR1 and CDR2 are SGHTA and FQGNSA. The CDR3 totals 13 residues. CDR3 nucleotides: TGTGCCAGCAGCTTAGAACAGACATTAGAAGCTTTCTTT. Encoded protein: CASSLEQTLEAFF.

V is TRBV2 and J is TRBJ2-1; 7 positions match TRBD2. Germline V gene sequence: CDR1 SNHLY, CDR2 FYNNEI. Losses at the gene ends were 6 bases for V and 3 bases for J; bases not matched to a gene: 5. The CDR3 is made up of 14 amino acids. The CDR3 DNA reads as TGTGCCAGCAGCCTCGGGGGGAACTACAATGAGCAGTTCTTC. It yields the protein CASSLGGNYNEQFF.